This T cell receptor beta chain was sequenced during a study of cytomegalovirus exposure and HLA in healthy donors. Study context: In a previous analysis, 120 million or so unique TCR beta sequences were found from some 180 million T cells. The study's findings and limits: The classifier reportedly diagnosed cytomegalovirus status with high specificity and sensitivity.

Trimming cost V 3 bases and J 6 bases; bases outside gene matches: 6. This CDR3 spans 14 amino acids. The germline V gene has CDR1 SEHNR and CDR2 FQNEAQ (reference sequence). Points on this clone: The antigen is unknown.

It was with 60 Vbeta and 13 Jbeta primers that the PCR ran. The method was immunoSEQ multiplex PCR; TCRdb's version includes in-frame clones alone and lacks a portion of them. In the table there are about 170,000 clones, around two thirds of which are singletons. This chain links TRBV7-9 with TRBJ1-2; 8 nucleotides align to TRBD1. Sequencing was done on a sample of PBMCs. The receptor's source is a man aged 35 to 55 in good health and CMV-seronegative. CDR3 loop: CASSFQGQVDGYTF. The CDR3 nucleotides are TGTGCCAGCAGCTTCCAGGGACAGGTGGATGGCTACACCTTC. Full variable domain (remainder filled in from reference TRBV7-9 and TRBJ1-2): DTGVSQNPRHKITKRGQNVTFRCDPISEHNRLYWYRQTLGQGPEFLTYFQNEAQLEKSRLLSDRFSAERPKGSFSTLEIQRTEQGDSAMYLCASSFQGQVDGYTFGSGTRLTVV.